This entry lists 28 T cell receptor beta chains sequenced from one sample in a study of T cell responses to AZD1222 COVID-19 vaccine. Repertoires were generated with immunoSEQ multiplex PCR, while TCRdb's copy carries only in-frame clones and drops some. The table has 150,000 to 200,000 clones, approximately 93% seen once; the top ten hold under 1.5%. This sample comprised peripheral blood, obtained 28 days after the second AZD1222 dose. These receptors came from an adult who received the AZD1222 COVID-19 vaccine.

The J gene is TRBJ1-1, the V gene TRBV13; D call uncertain. Germline loops: CDR1 PRHDT, CDR2 FYEKMQ (reference sequence). The CDR3 extends over 15 amino acids. Between the trimmed V and J ends, which lost 3 bases and 4 bases, there was a span of 15 bases. CDR3 sequence reads: CASSFGDRRSTEAFF. CDR3 coding DNA: TGTGCCAGCAGCTTTGGTGACCGGAGGAGCACTGAAGCTTTCTTT.

V usage is TRBV11-2 and J usage is TRBJ2-7, with D perhaps given as TRBD1 or TRBD2 (5 bases each). CDR1 and CDR2 (germline): SGHAT, FQNNGV. The CDR3 contains 13 residues. V shed 1 base and J shed 7 bases, with 11 bases lying between them. The chain's CDR3 is CASSLGGTGEQYF. In DNA form, the CDR3 reads TGTGCCAGCAGCTTAGGGGGGACGGGGGAGCAGTACTTC.

This clone showed up just once. V is TRBV5-5 and J is TRBJ2-7; weak D call: TRBD2 (5 bases). CDR1 SGHKS and CDR2 YYEKEE come from the germline V gene (reference sequence). The CDR3 consists of 16 residues. V lost 5 bases to trimming and J lost 4 bases, with 22 bases between them. In DNA form, the CDR3 reads TGTGCCAGCAGTCAGGACGCTAGCTTGGTATGGTACGAGCAGTACTTC. Amino acids: CASSQDASLVWYEQYF.

This chain uses TRBV18 with TRBJ1-5; 10 bases map to TRBD1. Germline-derived CDR1 and CDR2 are KGHSH and LQKENI. This CDR3 is built from 17 residues. With 5 bases clipped from V and 6 bases from J, the junction kept 13 bases outside the gene matches. The CDR3 coding sequence is TGTGCCAGCTCATTGACAGGGGGCGGGTCATTAATTCAGCCCCAGCATTTT. This translates into CASSLTGGGSLIQPQHF. Combining the CDR3 with reference TRBV18 and TRBJ1-5 gives the whole variable domain NAGVMQNPRHLVRRRGQEARLRCSPMKGHSHVYWYRQLPEEGLKFMVYLQKENIIDESGMPKERFSAEFPKEGPSILRIQQVVRGDSAAYFCASSLTGGGSLIQPQHFGDGTRLSIL.

This chain connects TRBV2 to TRBJ2-2; D gene uncertain. V gave up 7 bases and J gave up 0 bases, with 9 bases separating them. Germline lookup yields CDR1 SNHLY and CDR2 FYNNEI. CDR3 length equals 14 residues. CDR3 sequence (DNA): TGTGCCAGCAAAAAGGCACCGAACACCGGGGAGCTGTTTTTT. This codes for CASKKAPNTGELFF.

In DNA form, the CDR3 reads TGTGCCAGCAGGGGCAGTCCCTACAATGAGCAGTTCTTC. Translating gives CASRGSPYNEQFF. The chain combines TRBV2 with TRBJ2-1; D ambiguous. Germline loops: CDR1 SNHLY, CDR2 FYNNEI. The CDR3 has 13 residues. The V gene lost 6 bases and the J gene lost 2 bases, with 8 bases spanning the gap. Drawing the rest from reference TRBV2 and TRBJ2-1, the complete variable domain is EPEVTQTPSHQVTQMGQEVILRCVPISNHLYFYWYRQILGQKVEFLVSFYNNEISEKSEIFDDQFSVERPDGSNFTLKIRSTKLEDSAMYFCASRGSPYNEQFFGPGTRLTVL.

The V gene is TRBV29-1, the J gene TRBJ1-1; 8 bases map to TRBD1. CDR3 size: 14 residues. From germline, CDR1 is SQVTM and CDR2 ANQGSEA. V shed 1 base and J 4 bases; nucleotides not matched to a gene: 5. The CDR3 is CSVEGAGGATEAFF. The CDR3 DNA reads TGCAGCGTTGAAGGGGCAGGGGGCGCCACTGAAGCTTTCTTT.

This clone was seen only once. The V call is TRBV7-9, the J call TRBJ2-2; D unresolved. This CDR3 comprises 15 residues. Trimming took off 3 bases at V and 8 bases at J, with 16 bases between the two ends. The germline V gene has CDR1 SEHNR and CDR2 FQNEAQ (reference sequence). CDR3 nucleotides: TGTGCCAGCAGCTTGGGTCGTGGCCCACAGGGGGAGCTGTTTTTT. Its translation: CASSLGRGPQGELFF.

This clone was seen just once. Compared with germline, one end of the junction differs, possibly owing to a read error. For the CDR3, the DNA is TGTGCCAGCCGCCAGGCAGGGGGCAACCAGCCCCAGCATTTT. Amino acid sequence: CASRQAGGNQPQHF. This rearrangement joins TRBV19 to TRBJ1-5; 8 nucleotides agree with TRBD1. CDR1 and CDR2 from the germline V gene are LNHDA and SQIVND (reference sequence). This CDR3 is 14 amino acids long.

The genes are TRBV18 and TRBJ2-7, with TRBD2 as a possible D gene (6 bases). There are 16 residues in the CDR3. Trimming removed 2 bases from V and 1 base from J, with 15 bases in between. The germline CDR1 and CDR2 sequences are KGHSH and LQKENI. The CDR3 protein is CASSPWERESSYEQYF. Here the CDR3 DNA reads TGTGCCAGCTCACCATGGGAACGGGAGTCTTCCTACGAGCAGTACTTC.

CDR3 in DNA: TGCAGCGTTGGGGGAGCCCTCACCCCATCATATGGCTACACCTTC. This translates into CSVGGALTPSYGYTF. The chain recombines TRBV29-1 with TRBJ1-2; no clear D gene. CDR1 and CDR2 (germline): SQVTM, ANQGSEA. The CDR3 totals 15 residues. V was cut by 4 bases and J by 5 bases, with 20 bases left in between.

The gene calls are TRBV19 and TRBJ1-3; D not resolved. Germline values: CDR1 LNHDA, CDR2 SQIVND (reference sequence). This CDR3 is built from 19 residues. Trimming took 5 bases from V and 0 from J, leaving 23 bases between them. CDR3 protein: CASSPLEDGLSASGNTIYF. Written as DNA, the CDR3 is TGTGCCAGTAGTCCCCTTGAGGACGGACTGTCTGCCTCTGGAAACACCATATATTTT.

The J gene is TRBJ1-2, the V gene TRBV21-1. TRBV21-1 constitutes a pseudogene. This CDR3 spans 14 amino acids. This CDR3 is CASSRAPGNYGYTF. CDR3 coding DNA: TGTGCCAGCAGCCGGGCCCCCGGAAACTATGGCTACACCTTC.

CDR3 coding DNA: TGTGCCAGCAGACGAAGCGGGAGGACTTGGACAGATACGCAGTATTTT. Protein sequence: CASRRSGRTWTDTQYF. V usage is TRBV6-8 and J usage is TRBJ2-3; 9 nucleotides align to TRBD2. V shed 6 bases, J shed 3 bases, and the junction held 10 bases outside the gene matches. This CDR3 region has 16 residues. In germline, CDR1 is MNHGY, CDR2 SAAAGT.

The rearrangement links TRBV10-1 to TRBJ1-4, with no clear D. This CDR3 is built from 16 residues. The germline V gene has CDR1 WNHNN and CDR2 SYGVQD (reference sequence). Deletions cut 8 bases from V and 0 bases from J, with 16 bases between. Written as DNA, the CDR3 is TGCGCCAGCCCTCAAACCGCGGTTACAACTAATGAAAAACTGTTTTTT. Translation gives CASPQTAVTTNEKLFF.

The chain links TRBV5-4 to TRBJ2-3; TRBD1 aligns across 7 bases. The CDR3 sequence is 14 residues long. Per the germline V gene, CDR1 is SGHNT and CDR2 is YYREEE (reference sequence). The J segment lost 4 bases and the V segment lost 1 base, leaving 3 bases of the junction unmatched. CDR3 sequence (DNA): TGTGCCAGCAGCTTGCGACAGGGATCAGATACGCAGTATTTT. This translates into CASSLRQGSDTQYF.

The chain joins TRBV9 to TRBJ1-6, with D tentatively TRBD1 (6 bases). This CDR3 has 14 amino acids. The V and J ends lost 0 bases and 6 bases respectively, with 7 bases between them. CDR1 and CDR2 from the germline V gene are SGDLS and YYNGEE. In DNA, the CDR3 is TGTGCCAGCAGCGTAGGGGACATTAATTCACCCCTCCACTTT. It translates to CASSVGDINSPLHF.

This clone was detected a few times. This chain uses TRBV5-4 with TRBJ1-6; 7 bases map to TRBD1. V lost 4 bases and J lost 3; bases outside the gene matches: 4. Germline CDR1 is SGHNT and CDR2 is YYREEE (reference sequence). The CDR3 covers 15 residues. The CDR3 loop reads CASSRTGNYNSPLHF. CDR3 nucleotides: TGTGCCAGCAGCCGGACAGGAAACTATAATTCACCCCTCCACTTT.

The chain couples TRBV5-1 to TRBJ2-5; D is unclear. The CDR3 totals 13 residues. Germline CDR1 and CDR2: SGHRS and YFSETQ. Trimming cost V 1 base and J 2 bases, with 6 bases left between them. In DNA, the CDR3 is TGCGCCAGCAGCTTGCCTCCTCAAGAGACCCAGTACTTC. It is translated as CASSLPPQETQYF.

In this sample, this clone turned up once. This chain joins TRBV5-1 and TRBJ1-1; no reliable D call. This CDR3 region has 18 residues. The germline V gene encodes CDR1 SGHRS and CDR2 YFSETQ. V lost 4 bases to trimming and J lost 6 bases, with 28 bases between them. The chain's CDR3 is CASSADLSRPTRLAEAFF. CDR3 nucleotide sequence: TGCGCCAGCAGCGCAGACCTCTCCAGGCCGACCCGACTTGCTGAAGCTTTCTTT.

The rearrangement links TRBV2 to TRBJ2-2; D is uncertain. Germline V gene sequence: CDR1 SNHLY, CDR2 FYNNEI. V was cut by 1 base and J by 4 bases, with 10 bases left in between. There are 15 residues in the CDR3. DNA for the CDR3: TGTGCCAGCAGTGAAGTTGTACGCACCACCGGGGAGCTGTTTTTT. Translated, it gives CASSEVVRTTGELFF.

The V call is TRBV6-5, the J call TRBJ1-1, with 8 positions matching TRBD1. CDR1 and CDR2 from the germline V gene are MNHEY and SVGAGI. The trim removed 8 bases at V and 2 bases at J, leaving 7 bases unmatched. The CDR3 is made up of 14 amino acids. The CDR3 region is CASGWTGSNTEAFF. The CDR3 DNA follows: TGTGCCAGCGGTTGGACAGGGTCAAACACTGAAGCTTTCTTT.

The chain employs TRBV6-2 or TRBV6-3 and TRBJ2-5; no clear D. Germline V CDR1 and CDR2: MNHEY, SVGEGT. The CDR3 length is 11 residues. V gave up 5 bases and J gave up 4 bases, with 5 bases separating them. The CDR3 DNA is TGTGCCAGCAGTGCCGTAGAGACCCAGTACTTC. Its translation: CASSAVETQYF.

This chain uses TRBV6-5 with TRBJ1-1, with 7 bases identical to TRBD1. Germline CDR1 and CDR2: MNHEY and SVGAGI. The CDR3 sequence is 14 residues long. V lost 4 bases to trimming and J lost 1 base; unmatched junction nucleotides: 3. The CDR3: CASSSRQGNTEAFF. DNA for the CDR3: TGTGCCAGCAGTTCCAGACAGGGGAACACTGAAGCTTTCTTT.

This clone was counted a single time. The chain carries TRBV7-3 and TRBJ2-1; the D gene is possibly TRBD1 (6 bases). Trimming left V 4 bases short and J 5 bases short, with 9 bases between. Germline assignment: CDR1 SGHTA and CDR2 FQGTGA. The CDR3 covers 13 residues. CDR3 sequence (DNA): TGTGCCAGCAGCTCGGCAGGGGACAATGAGCAGTTCTTC. Encoded protein: CASSSAGDNEQFF.

The chain combines TRBV19 with TRBJ1-2, with 8 bases lining up with TRBD1. Germline CDR1 and CDR2: LNHDA and SQIVND (reference sequence). The CDR3 is 15 residues long. V was pared by 6 bases and J by 4 bases, with 10 bases of the junction left unmatched. The CDR3 nucleotides read TGTGCCAGTAGAGCCGACAGGGGACACAGCTATGGCTACACCTTC. This encodes CASRADRGHSYGYTF.

The chain joins TRBV6-1 to TRBJ1-6, with no clear D. Germline assignment: CDR1 MNHNS and CDR2 SASEGT. The CDR3 has 16 residues. V was cut by 0 bases and J by 4 bases, with 10 bases left in between. The CDR3 sequence is CASSEALGLYNSPLHF. Here the CDR3 DNA reads TGTGCCAGCAGTGAAGCCCTCGGGCTTTATAATTCACCCCTCCACTTT.

This rearrangement joins TRBV18 to TRBJ2-3, with a tentative D call TRBD2 (6 bases). The germline V gene encodes CDR1 KGHSH and CDR2 LQKENI. The CDR3 has 18 amino acids. Trimming left V 2 bases short and J 5 bases short, with 23 bases between. Here the CDR3 reads CASSPGQMRDRLQDTQYF. The CDR3 coding sequence is TGTGCCAGCTCACCAGGCCAAATGCGGGACCGCCTCCAAGATACGCAGTATTTT.